This TCR beta chain appears in the sequencing data of a study of blood T cell repertoires in COVID-19. At the level of the study: In each case, the material was cDNA or gDNA derived from T cells, B-cell-depleted T cells, or PBMCs.

The V gene end was trimmed by 5 bases and the J gene end by 6 bases; junction bases not matched to a gene: 6. The CDR3 runs 14 residues. Germline V gene sequence: CDR1 SGHTA, CDR2 FQGTGA. Generated by immunoSEQ multiplex PCR, the TCRdb table keeps only in-frame clones and is missing some. Among approximately 230,000 clones listed, roughly 90% were seen once. Sequences were obtained from PBMCs or T cells enriched from blood (not recorded which). The TCR originated in a woman in her 30s with acute COVID-19. The V call is TRBV7-3, the J call TRBJ2-7, with 11 bases matching TRBD2. For the CDR3, the DNA is TGTGCCAGCAGCCAAGGACTAGCGGGCGCCGAGCAGTACTTC. The encoded protein is CASSQGLAGAEQYF.